The 14 T cell receptor beta chains below all came from one sample that was sequenced in a study of OX40 agonist ivuxolimab in advanced cancers. The table came from immunoSEQ multiplex PCR; TCRdb's copy has only in-frame clones and leaves some out. The table has more than 40,000 clones, around 87% seen once; the top ten hold about 9.4%. Material: CD4+ or CD8+ T cells sorted from blood, obtained in a trial of the OX40 agonist ivuxolimab. The receptors shown here come from an adult with an advanced solid tumor such as melanoma, head and neck, liver or kidney cancer.

CDR3 protein: CASSPASYEQYF. The CDR3 DNA follows: TGTGCCAGCAGCCCTGCATCCTACGAGCAGTACTTC. The J gene is TRBJ2-7, the V gene TRBV11-3; unclear D gene. Germline assignment: CDR1 SGHNT and CDR2 YENEEA. This CDR3 spans 12 amino acids. The V and J ends lost 5 bases and 1 base respectively, with 6 bases between them.

This chain uses TRBV6-6 with TRBJ2-5; D gene unclear. Germline CDR1 and CDR2: MNHNY and SVGAGI (reference sequence). Trimming stripped 5 bases from V and 3 bases from J, with 7 bases between. The CDR3 is 12 residues long. The CDR3 is CASSPSEETQYF. CDR3 in DNA: TGTGCCAGCAGTCCATCGGAAGAGACCCAGTACTTC.

This chain connects TRBV4-3 to TRBJ1-2; D not certain. Trimming removed 0 bases from V and 1 base from J, with 6 bases in between. The CDR3 totals 14 residues. The V gene's germline CDR1 is LGHNA and CDR2 YSLEER. The CDR3 protein is CASSQETDNYGYTF. DNA for the CDR3: TGCGCCAGCAGCCAAGAAACAGATAACTATGGCTACACCTTC.

The CDR3 region has the DNA TGTGCCTGGAAGGGGGTCGCCGGGGAGCTGTTTTTT. As protein: CAWKGVAGELFF. V is TRBV30 and J is TRBJ2-2; maybe TRBD1 (6 bases). Germline V gene lookup returns CDR1 GTSNPN and CDR2 SVGIG (reference sequence). V dropped 4 bases and J dropped 6 bases, with 9 bases sitting between them. CDR3 length: 12 residues.

CDR3 region: CASSFQTGDNEQFF. The CDR3 DNA sequence: TGTGCCAGCAGTTTCCAGACAGGGGACAATGAGCAGTTCTTC. The V call is TRBV6-4, the J call TRBJ2-1; TRBD1 aligns across 8 bases. The CDR3 extends over 14 amino acids. The germline gives CDR1 MRHNA, CDR2 SNTAGT. Losses at the gene ends were 5 bases for V and 5 bases for J; bases not matched to a gene: 5.

The chain has TRBV5-4 and TRBJ2-5, with TRBD1 matching over 9 bases. J was trimmed by 3 bases and V by 2 bases; bases with no gene match: 17. CDR1 is SGHNT, CDR2 YYREEE, per germline (reference sequence). CDR3 length equals 19 residues. The CDR3 DNA sequence: TGTGCCAGCAGCTTCCCGGGACAGGGATCGTTGGCCCTCGAAGAGACCCAGTACTTC. Amino acids: CASSFPGQGSLALEETQYF.

This chain connects TRBV4-1 to TRBJ1-2; the D is unclear. Germline V gene data show CDR1 as MGHRA and CDR2 as YSYEKL. There are 15 residues in the CDR3. V lost 0 bases to trimming and J lost 6 bases, with 14 bases between them. Here the CDR3 DNA reads TGCGCCAGCAGCCAAGATCGGTCCGAGATTGATGGCTACACCTTC. The encoded protein is CASSQDRSEIDGYTF.

This chain connects TRBV11-2 to TRBJ1-1; the match to TRBD1 covers 8 bases. V lost 0 bases and J lost 11; bases outside the gene matches: 2. Germline V gene sequence: CDR1 SGHAT, CDR2 FQNNGV. This CDR3 is 12 amino acids long. Here the CDR3 DNA reads TGTGCCAGCAGCTTAGACAGGGGGCGGGCTTTCTTT. It is translated as CASSLDRGRAFF. The variable domain in full, completed from reference TRBV11-2 and TRBJ1-1, reads EAGVAQSPRYKIIEKRQSVAFWCNPISGHATLYWYQQILGQGPKLLIQFQNNGVVDDSQLPKDRFSAERLKGVDSTLKIQPAKLEDSAVYLCASSLDRGRAFFGQGTRLTVV.

This chain uses TRBV14 with TRBJ1-5, with a possible D match to TRBD1 (6 bases). Germline lookup yields CDR1 SGHDN and CDR2 FVKESK. The CDR3 extends over 14 amino acids. V was clipped by 4 bases and J by 7 bases, with 14 bases between them. DNA of the CDR3: TGTGCCAGCAGCCCAGTGGGGGCAGGACAGCCCCAGCATTTT. The encoded protein is CASSPVGAGQPQHF.

The chain is built from TRBV27 and TRBJ2-1; the D gene is possibly TRBD1 (6 bases). The CDR3 extends over 11 amino acids. V was shortened by 8 bases and J by 6 bases, with 8 bases between the two germline ends. Germline V gene lookup returns CDR1 MNHEY and CDR2 SMNVEV (reference sequence). CDR3 region: CASEGVNEQFF. DNA for the CDR3: TGTGCCAGCGAGGGGGTCAATGAGCAGTTCTTC.

This chain joins TRBV10-3 and TRBJ2-7; maybe TRBD1 (5 bases). CDR1 and CDR2 (germline): ENHRY, SYGVKD. V was shortened by 0 bases and J by 1 base, with 7 bases between the two germline ends. The CDR3 contains 14 residues. Written as DNA, the CDR3 is TGTGCCATCAGTGAGTCGAGACAGTCCTACGAGCAGTACTTC. This encodes CAISESRQSYEQYF.

V usage is TRBV27 and J usage is TRBJ2-7; the D call may be TRBD1 or TRBD2 (6 bases each). The germline CDR1 and CDR2 sequences are MNHEY and SMNVEV (reference sequence). This CDR3 contains 17 residues. Trimming removed 5 bases from V and 2 bases from J, with 22 bases in between. CDR3 nucleotides: TGTGCCAGCAGTCCCTCACCGGGGGCAGGGCAAACCTACGAGCAGTACTTC. This codes for CASSPSPGAGQTYEQYF.

The chain employs TRBV9 and TRBJ2-7; D gene ambiguous. The germline V gene has CDR1 SGDLS and CDR2 YYNGEE. This CDR3 contains 12 residues. Trimming pared 0 bases from V and 5 bases from J, leaving 6 bases between. The DNA for the CDR3 is TGTGCCAGCAGCGTAGTTGAGGACGAGCAGTACTTC. This sequence encodes CASSVVEDEQYF.

In its sample, this clone is medium-sized. The DNA of the CDR3 is TGTGCCAGCAGCCCCACCCGGGGGGTGACTGAAGCTTTCTTT. This translates into CASSPTRGVTEAFF. The chain employs TRBV9 and TRBJ1-1, with a tentative D call TRBD1 (5 bases). Deletions cut 4 bases from V and 5 bases from J, with 15 bases between. Germline V gene sequence: CDR1 SGDLS, CDR2 YYNGEE. The CDR3 is made up of 14 amino acids.